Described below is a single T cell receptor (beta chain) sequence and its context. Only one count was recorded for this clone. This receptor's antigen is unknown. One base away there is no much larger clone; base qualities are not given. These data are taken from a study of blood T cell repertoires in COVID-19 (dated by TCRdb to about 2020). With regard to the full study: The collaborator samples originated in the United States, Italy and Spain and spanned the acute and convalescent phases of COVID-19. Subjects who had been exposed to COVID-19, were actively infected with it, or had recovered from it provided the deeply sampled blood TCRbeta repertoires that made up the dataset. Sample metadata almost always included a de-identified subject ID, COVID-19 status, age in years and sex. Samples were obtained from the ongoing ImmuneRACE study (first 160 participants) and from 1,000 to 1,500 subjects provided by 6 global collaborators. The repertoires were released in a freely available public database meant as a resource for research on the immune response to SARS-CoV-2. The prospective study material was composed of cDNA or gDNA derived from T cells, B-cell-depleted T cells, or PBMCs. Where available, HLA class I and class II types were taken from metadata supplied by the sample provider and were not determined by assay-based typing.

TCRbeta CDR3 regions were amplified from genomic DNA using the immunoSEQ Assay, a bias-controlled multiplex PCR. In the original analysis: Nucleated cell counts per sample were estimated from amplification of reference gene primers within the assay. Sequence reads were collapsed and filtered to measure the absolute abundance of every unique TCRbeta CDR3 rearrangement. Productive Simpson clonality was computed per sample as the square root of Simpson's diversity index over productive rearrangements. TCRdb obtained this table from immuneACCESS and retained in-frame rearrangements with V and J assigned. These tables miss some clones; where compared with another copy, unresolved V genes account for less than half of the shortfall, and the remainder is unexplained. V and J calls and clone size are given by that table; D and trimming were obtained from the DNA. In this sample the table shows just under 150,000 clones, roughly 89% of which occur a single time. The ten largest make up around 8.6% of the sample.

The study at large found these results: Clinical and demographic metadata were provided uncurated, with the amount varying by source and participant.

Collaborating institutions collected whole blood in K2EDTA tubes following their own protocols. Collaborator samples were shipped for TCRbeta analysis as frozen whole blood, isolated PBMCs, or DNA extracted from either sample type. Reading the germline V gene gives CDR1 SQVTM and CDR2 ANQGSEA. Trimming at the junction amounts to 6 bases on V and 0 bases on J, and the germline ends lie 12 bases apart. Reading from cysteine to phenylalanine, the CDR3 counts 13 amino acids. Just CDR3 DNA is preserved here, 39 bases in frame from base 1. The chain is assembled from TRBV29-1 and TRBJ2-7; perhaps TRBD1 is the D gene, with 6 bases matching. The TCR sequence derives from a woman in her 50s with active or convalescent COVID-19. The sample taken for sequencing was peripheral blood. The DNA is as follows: TGCAGCGTATCAACAGGGTCCTCCTACGAGCAGTACTTC. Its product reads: CSVSTGSSYEQYF.